This T cell receptor beta chain emerged from a study of blood T cell repertoires in COVID-19. About the research overall: Italy, Spain and the United States were the sources of the convalescent and acute COVID-19 samples. The analysed material was cDNA or gDNA that came from T cells, B-cell-depleted T cells, or PBMCs.

Original processing methods: From reference gene primer amplification, estimates of nucleated cell counts were derived. Profiling relied on immunoSEQ multiplex PCR, and the TCRdb table lists in-frame clones only, not all of them. Clone size and V and J calls were adopted from that table, with D and trimming inferred from the DNA. The sample shows about 390,000 clones, more than 70% of them seen only once. Seattle researchers signed up patients amid active infection and tracked them longitudinally. V dropped 5 bases and J dropped 5; count of bases not matched to a gene: 15. This CDR3 has 17 residues. Germline V gene data show CDR1 as LNHDA and CDR2 as SQIVND (reference sequence).

The V call is TRBV19, the J call TRBJ2-5, with TRBD1 matching 9 bases. The material sequenced was peripheral blood. The TCR sequence derives from an older woman with COVID-19, enrolled during active disease. The chain's CDR3 is CASSLSGTGTGSETQYF. The CDR3 DNA reads TGTGCCAGTAGTCTCTCCGGGACAGGGACGGGGTCGGAGACCCAGTACTTC.